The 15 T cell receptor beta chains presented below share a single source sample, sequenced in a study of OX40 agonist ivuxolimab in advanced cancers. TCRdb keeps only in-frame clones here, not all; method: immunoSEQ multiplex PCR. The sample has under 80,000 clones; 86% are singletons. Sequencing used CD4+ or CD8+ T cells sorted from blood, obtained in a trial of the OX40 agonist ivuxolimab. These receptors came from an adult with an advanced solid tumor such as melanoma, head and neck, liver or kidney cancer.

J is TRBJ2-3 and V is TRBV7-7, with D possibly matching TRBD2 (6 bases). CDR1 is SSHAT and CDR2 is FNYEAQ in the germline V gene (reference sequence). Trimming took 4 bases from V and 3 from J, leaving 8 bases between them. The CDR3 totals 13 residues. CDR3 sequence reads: CASSSSGTDTQYF. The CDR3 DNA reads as TGTGCCAGCAGCTCCAGCGGGACAGATACGCAGTATTTT.

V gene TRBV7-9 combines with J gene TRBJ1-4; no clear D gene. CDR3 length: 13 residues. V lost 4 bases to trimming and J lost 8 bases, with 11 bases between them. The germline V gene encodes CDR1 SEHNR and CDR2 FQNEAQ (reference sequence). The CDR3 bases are TGTGCCAGCAGCTCAAGGACTGGCGAAAAACTGTTTTTT. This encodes CASSSRTGEKLFF.

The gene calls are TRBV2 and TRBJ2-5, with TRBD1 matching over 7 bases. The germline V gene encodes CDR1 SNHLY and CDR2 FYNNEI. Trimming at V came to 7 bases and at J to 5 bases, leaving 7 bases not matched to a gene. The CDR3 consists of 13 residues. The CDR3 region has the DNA TGTGCCAGCACCGACAGGGAAGAGGAGACCCAGTACTTC. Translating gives CASTDREEETQYF.

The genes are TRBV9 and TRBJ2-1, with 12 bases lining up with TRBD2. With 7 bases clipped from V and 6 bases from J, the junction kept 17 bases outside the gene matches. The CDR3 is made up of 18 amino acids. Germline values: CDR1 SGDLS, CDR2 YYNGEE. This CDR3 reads CASDPGGTSGRISNEQFF. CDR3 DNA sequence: TGTGCCAGCGACCCAGGGGGAACTAGCGGGAGGATAAGCAATGAGCAGTTCTTC.

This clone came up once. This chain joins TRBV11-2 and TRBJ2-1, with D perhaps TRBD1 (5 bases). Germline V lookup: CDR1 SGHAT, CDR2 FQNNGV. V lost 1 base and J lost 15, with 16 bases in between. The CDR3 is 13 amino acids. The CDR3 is CASSLGGRVRLFF. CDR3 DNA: TGTGCCAGCAGCTTAGGGGGCCGGGTCAGGCTGTTCTTC.

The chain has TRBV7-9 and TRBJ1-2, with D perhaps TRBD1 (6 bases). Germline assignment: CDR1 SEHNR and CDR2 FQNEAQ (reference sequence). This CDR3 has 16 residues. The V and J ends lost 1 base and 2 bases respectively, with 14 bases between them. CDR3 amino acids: CASSLDREGLNYGYTF. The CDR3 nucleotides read TGTGCCAGCAGCTTAGACAGGGAAGGTTTGAACTATGGCTACACCTTC. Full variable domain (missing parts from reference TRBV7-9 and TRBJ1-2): DTGVSQNPRHKITKRGQNVTFRCDPISEHNRLYWYRQTLGQGPEFLTYFQNEAQLEKSRLLSDRFSAERPKGSFSTLEIQRTEQGDSAMYLCASSLDREGLNYGYTFGSGTRLTVV.

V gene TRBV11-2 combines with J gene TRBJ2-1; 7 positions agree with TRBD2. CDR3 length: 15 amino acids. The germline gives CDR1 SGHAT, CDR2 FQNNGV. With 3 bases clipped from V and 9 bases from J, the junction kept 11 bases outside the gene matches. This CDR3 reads CASSLMNGRSPEQFF. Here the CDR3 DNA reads TGTGCCAGCAGCTTGATGAACGGGAGGTCCCCTGAGCAGTTCTTC.

The CDR3 here is CASSPEGRGFGGYTF. CDR3 DNA: TGTGCCAGCTCACCAGAAGGCAGGGGTTTCGGCGGCTACACCTTC. The chain combines TRBV18 with TRBJ1-2; tentative D call: TRBD1 (6 bases). The ends were cut back, 2 bases at V and 8 bases at J, with 18 bases in the middle. Germline assignment: CDR1 KGHSH and CDR2 LQKENI. This CDR3 contains 15 residues.

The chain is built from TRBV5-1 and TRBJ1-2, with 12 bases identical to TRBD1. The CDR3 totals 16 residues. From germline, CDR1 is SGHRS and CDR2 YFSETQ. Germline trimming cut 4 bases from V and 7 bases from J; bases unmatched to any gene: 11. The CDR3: CASSPTGTGGWSGYTF. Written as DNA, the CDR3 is TGCGCCAGCAGCCCAACCGGGACAGGGGGCTGGAGTGGCTACACCTTC.

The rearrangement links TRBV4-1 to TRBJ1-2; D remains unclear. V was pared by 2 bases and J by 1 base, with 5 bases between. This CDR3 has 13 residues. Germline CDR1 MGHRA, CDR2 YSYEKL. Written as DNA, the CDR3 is TGCGCCAGCAGCCAACGCGTTAACTATGGCTACACCTTC. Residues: CASSQRVNYGYTF.

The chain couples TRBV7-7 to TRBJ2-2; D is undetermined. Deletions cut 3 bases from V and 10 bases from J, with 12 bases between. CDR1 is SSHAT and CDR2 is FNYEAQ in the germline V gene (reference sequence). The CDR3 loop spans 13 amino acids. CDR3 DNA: TGTGCCAGCAGCTTGGGCCCTTCGAAGGAGCTGTTTTTT. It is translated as CASSLGPSKELFF. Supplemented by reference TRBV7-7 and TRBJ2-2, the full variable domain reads GAGVSQSPRYKVTKRGQDVTLRCDPISSHATLYWYQQALGQGPEFLTYFNYEAQPDKSGLPSDRFSAERPEGSISTLTIQRTEQRDSAMYRCASSLGPSKELFFGEGSRLTVL.

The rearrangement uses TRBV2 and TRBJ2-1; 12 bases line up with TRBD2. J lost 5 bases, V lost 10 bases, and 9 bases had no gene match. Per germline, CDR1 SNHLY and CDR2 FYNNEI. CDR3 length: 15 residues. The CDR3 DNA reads TGTGCCACCCAGGGGCTAGCGGGAGGGGACAATGAGCAGTTCTTC. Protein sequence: CATQGLAGGDNEQFF.

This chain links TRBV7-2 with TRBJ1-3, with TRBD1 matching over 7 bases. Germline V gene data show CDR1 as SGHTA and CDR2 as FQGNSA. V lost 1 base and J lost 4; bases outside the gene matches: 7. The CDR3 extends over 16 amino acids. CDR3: CASSLEGAGAGNTIYF. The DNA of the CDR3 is TGTGCCAGCAGCTTAGAGGGGGCGGGAGCAGGAAACACCATATATTTT.

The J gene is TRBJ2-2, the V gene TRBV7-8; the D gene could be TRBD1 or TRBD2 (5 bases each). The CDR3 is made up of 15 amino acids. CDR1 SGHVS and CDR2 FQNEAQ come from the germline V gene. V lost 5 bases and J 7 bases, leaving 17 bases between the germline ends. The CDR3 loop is CASSLHPGRIGELFF. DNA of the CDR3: TGTGCCAGCAGCCTCCATCCGGGGCGCATCGGGGAGCTGTTTTTT.

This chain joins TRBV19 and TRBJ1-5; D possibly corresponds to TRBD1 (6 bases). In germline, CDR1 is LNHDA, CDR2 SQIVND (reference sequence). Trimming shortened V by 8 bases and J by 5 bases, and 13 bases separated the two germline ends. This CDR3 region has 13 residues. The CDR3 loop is CASGSGADQPQHF. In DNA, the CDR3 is TGTGCCAGTGGATCAGGGGCCGATCAGCCCCAGCATTTT.